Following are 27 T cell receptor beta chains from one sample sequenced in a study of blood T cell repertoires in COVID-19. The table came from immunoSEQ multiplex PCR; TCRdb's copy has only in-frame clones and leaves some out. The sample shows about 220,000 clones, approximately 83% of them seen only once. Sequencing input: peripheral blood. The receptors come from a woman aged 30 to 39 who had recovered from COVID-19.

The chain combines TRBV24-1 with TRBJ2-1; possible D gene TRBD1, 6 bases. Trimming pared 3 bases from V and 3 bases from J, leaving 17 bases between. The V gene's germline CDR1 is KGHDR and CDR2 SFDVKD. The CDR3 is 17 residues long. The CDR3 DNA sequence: TGTGCCACCAGTGATACCAGGGGCAGCAGGGACTACAATGAGCAGTTCTTC. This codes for CATSDTRGSRDYNEQFF.

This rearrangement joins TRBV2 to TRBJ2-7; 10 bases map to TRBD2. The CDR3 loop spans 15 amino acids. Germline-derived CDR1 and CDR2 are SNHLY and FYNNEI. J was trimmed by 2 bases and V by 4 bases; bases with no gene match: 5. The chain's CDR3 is CASSGPLAGAYEQYF. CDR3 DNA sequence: TGTGCCAGCAGTGGTCCCCTAGCGGGAGCCTACGAGCAGTACTTC.

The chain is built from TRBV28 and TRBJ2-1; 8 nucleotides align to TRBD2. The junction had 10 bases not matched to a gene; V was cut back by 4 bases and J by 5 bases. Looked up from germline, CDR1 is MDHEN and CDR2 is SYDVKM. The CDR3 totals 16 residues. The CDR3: CASSSIRAGGDNEQFF. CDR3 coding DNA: TGTGCCAGCAGTTCAATTAGGGCGGGAGGAGACAATGAGCAGTTCTTC.

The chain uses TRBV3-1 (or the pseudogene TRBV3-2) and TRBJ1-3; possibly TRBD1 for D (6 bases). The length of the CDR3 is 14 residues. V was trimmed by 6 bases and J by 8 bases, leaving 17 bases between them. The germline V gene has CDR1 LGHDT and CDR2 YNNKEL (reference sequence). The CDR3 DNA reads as TGTGCCAGCAGACCAACAGGGTTTAAGGACACCATATATTTT. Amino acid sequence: CASRPTGFKDTIYF.

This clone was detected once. The CDR3 nucleotides read TGCAGTGCGCCCCAGGGCTACGAGCAGTACTTC. It yields the protein CSAPQGYEQYF. The rearrangement joins TRBV20-1 to TRBJ2-7; tentative D call: TRBD1 (5 bases). Between the trimmed V and J ends, which lost 6 bases and 3 bases, there was a span of 9 bases. CDR1 and CDR2 from the germline V gene are DFQATT and SNEGSKA (reference sequence). The CDR3 is 11 residues long.

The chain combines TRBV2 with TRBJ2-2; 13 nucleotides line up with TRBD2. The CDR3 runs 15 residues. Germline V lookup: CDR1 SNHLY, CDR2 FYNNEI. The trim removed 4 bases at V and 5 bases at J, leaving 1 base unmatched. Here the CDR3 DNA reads TGTGCCAGCAGTGCACTAGCGGGAGGGACCGGGGAGCTGTTTTTT. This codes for CASSALAGGTGELFF.

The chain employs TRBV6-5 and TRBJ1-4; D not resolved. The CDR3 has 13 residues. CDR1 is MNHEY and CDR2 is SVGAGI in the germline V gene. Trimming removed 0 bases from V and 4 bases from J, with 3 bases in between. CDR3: CASSYSYNEKLFF. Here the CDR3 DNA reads TGTGCCAGCAGTTACTCTTATAATGAAAAACTGTTTTTT.

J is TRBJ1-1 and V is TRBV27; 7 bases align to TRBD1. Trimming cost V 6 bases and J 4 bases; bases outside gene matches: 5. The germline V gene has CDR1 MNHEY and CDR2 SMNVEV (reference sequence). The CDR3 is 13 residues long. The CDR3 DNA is TGTGCCAGCAGAAACAGGGGATTCACTGAAGCTTTCTTT. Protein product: CASRNRGFTEAFF.

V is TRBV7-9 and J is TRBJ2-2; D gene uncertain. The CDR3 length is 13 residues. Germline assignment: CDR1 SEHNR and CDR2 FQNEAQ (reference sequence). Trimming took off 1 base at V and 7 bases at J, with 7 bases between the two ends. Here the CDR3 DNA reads TGTGCCAGCAGCTTAGTTCAGGTCGGGGAGCTGTTTTTT. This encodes CASSLVQVGELFF.

The CDR3: CASSGRGYEQFF. Written as DNA, the CDR3 is TGTGCCAGCTCCGGACGAGGGTACGAGCAGTTCTTC. The gene calls are TRBV18 and TRBJ2-1, with D tentatively TRBD2 (5 bases). V dropped 6 bases and J dropped 10 bases, with 13 bases sitting between them. From germline, CDR1 is KGHSH and CDR2 LQKENI. CDR3 length: 12 residues.

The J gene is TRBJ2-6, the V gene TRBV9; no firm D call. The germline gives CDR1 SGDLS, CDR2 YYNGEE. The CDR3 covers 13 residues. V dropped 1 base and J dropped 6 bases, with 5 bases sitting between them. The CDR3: CASSVSEANVLTF. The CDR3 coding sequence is TGTGCCAGCAGCGTAAGCGAGGCCAACGTCCTGACTTTC.

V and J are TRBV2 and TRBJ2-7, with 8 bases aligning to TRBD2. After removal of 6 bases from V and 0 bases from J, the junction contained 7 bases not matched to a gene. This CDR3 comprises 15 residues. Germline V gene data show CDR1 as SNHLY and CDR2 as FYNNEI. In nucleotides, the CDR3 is TGTGCCAGCAGGCCCGGGACTAGTATCTCCTACGAGCAGTACTTC. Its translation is CASRPGTSISYEQYF.

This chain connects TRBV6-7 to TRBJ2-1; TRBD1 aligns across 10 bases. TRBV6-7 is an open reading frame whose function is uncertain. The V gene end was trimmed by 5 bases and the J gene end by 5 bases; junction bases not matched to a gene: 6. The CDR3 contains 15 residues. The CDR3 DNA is TGTGCCAGCAGTAACCGGGACAGGGGAAACAATGAGCAGTTCTTC. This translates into CASSNRDRGNNEQFF.

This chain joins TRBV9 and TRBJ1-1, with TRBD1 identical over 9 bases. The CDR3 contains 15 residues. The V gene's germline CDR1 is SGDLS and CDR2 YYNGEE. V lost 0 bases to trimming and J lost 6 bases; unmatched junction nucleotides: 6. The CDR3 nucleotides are TGTGCCAGCAGCGTAGGAAGAGACAGGGGGGCTGAAGCTTTCTTT. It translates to CASSVGRDRGAEAFF.

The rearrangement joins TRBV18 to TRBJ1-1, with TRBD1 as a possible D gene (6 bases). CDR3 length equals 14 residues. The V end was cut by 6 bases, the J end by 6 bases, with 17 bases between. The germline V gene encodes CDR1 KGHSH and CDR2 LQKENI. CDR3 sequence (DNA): TGTGCCAGCTCCCCCGACAGGATTAGGGCTGAAGCTTTCTTT. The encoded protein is CASSPDRIRAEAFF.

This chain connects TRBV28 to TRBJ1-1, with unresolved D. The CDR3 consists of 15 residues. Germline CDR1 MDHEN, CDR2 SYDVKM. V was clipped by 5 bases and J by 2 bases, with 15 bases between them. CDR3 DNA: TGTGCCAGCAGTCCGGGATCGGCAGGCAACACTGAAGCTTTCTTT. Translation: CASSPGSAGNTEAFF.

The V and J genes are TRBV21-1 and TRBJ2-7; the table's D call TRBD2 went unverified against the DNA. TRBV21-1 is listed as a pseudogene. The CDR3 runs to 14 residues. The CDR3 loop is CASSNRSRDREQYF. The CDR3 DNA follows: TGTGCCAGCAGCAACCGGTCAAGAGATCGGGAGCAGTACTTC.

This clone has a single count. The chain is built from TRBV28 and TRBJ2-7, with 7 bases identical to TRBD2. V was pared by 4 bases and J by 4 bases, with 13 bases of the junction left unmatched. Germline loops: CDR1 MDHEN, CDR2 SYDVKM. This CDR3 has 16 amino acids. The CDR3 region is CASSSAGAVKAYEQYF. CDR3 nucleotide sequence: TGTGCCAGCAGTTCGGCGGGAGCGGTAAAAGCTTACGAGCAGTACTTC.

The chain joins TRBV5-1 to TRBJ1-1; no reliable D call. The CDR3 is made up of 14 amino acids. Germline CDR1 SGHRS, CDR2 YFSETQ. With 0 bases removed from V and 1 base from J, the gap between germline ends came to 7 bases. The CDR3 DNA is TGCGCCAGCAGCTTGGAGCCGGGGAACACTGAAGCTTTCTTT. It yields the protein CASSLEPGNTEAFF.

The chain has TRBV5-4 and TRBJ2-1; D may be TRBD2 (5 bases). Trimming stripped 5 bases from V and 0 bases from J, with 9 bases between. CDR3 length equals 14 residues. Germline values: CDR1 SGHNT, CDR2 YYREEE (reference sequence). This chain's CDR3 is CASRSGSSYNEQFF. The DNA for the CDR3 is TGTGCCAGCAGATCGGGGAGCTCCTACAATGAGCAGTTCTTC.

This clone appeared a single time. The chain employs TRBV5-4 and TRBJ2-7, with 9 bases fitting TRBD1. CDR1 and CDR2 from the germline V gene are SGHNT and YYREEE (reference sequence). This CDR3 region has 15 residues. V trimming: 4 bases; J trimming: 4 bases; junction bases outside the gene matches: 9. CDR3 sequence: CASSMGQGAAYEQYF. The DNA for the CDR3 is TGTGCCAGCAGCATGGGACAGGGAGCGGCTTACGAGCAGTACTTC.

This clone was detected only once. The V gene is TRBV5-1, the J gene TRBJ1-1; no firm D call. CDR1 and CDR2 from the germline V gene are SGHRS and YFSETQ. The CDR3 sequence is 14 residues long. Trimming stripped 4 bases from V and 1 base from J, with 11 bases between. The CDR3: CASSRGRGNTEAFF. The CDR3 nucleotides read TGCGCCAGCAGCAGAGGACGGGGGAACACTGAAGCTTTCTTT. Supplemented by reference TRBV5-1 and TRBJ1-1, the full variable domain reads KAGVTQTPRYLIKTRGQQVTLSCSPISGHRSVSWYQQTPGQGLQFLFEYFSETQRNKGNFPGRFSGRQFSNSRSEMNVSTLELGDSALYLCASSRGRGNTEAFFGQGTRLTVV.

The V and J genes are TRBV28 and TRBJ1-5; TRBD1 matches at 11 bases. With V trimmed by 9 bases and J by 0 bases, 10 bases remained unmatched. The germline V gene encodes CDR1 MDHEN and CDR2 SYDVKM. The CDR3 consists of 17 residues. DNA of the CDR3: TGTGCCAGTCAGGGGACAGGGGGTTTTCTTAGCAATCAGCCCCAGCATTTT. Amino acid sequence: CASQGTGGFLSNQPQHF.

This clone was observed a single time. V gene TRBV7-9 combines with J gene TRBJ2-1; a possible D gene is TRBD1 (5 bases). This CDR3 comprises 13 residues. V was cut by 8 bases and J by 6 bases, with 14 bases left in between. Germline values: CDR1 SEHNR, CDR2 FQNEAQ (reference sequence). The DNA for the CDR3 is TGTGCCAGCTTACAGGCCGAAGCCAATGAGCAGTTCTTC. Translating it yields CASLQAEANEQFF.

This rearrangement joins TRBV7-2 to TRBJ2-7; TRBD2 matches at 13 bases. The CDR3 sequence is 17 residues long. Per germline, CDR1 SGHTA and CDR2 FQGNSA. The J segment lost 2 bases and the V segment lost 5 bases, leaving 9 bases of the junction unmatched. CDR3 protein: CASSSGLAGVIAYEQYF. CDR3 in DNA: TGTGCCAGCAGCAGCGGACTAGCGGGAGTAATTGCCTACGAGCAGTACTTC. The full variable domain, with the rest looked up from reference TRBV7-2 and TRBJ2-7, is GAGVSQSPSNKVTEKGKDVELRCDPISGHTALYWYRQSLGQGLEFLIYFQGNSAPDKSGLPSDRFSAERTGGSVSTLTIQRTQQEDSAVYLCASSSGLAGVIAYEQYFGPGTRLTVT.

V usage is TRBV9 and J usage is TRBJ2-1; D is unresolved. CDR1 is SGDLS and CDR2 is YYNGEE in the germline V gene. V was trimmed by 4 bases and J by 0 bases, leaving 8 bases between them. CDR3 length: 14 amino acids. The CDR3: CASSSLSSYNEQFF. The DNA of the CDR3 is TGTGCCAGCAGCTCCCTAAGCTCCTACAATGAGCAGTTCTTC.

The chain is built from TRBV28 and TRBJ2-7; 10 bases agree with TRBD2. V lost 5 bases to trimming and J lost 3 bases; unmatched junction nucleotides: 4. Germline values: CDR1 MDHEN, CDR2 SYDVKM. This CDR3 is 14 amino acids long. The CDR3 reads CASSLAGDHYEQYF. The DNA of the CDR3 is TGTGCCAGCAGTCTAGCGGGAGACCACTACGAGCAGTACTTC. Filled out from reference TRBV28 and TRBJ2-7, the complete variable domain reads DVKVTQSSRYLVKRTGEKVFLECVQDMDHENMFWYRQDPGLGLRLIYFSYDVKMKEKGDIPEGYSVSREKKERFSLILESASTNQTSMYLCASSLAGDHYEQYFGPGTRLTVT.